The rows below give T cell receptor beta chains drawn from one sample of a study of T cell repertoires in urothelial bladder cancer. Sequencing used immunoSEQ multiplex PCR; TCRdb keeps in-frame clones, though not all of them. The sample records fewer than 15,000 clones, 60% to 75% being singletons. Sample: tumor-infiltrating cells from bladder cancer. Receptors originate from a human donor with urothelial carcinoma. Both conserved end residues are trimmed from each CDR3. D genes are given only for firm matches.

v_call	j_call	d_call	cdr3_length	cdr3_aa
TRBV4-1	TRBJ2-1	NA	14	ASTSKRDRWGGQQF
TRBV30	TRBJ1-2	NA	12	AWSVPGRGYGYT
TRBV10-1	TRBJ2-5	NA	7	ATAETQY
TRBV7-2	TRBJ1-2	NA	13	ASSLTPDGYDGYT
TRBV4-2	TRBJ1-2	NA	14	ASSQDSMGVLYGYT
TRBV7-3	TRBJ2-2	NA	12	ASRPNRDSRELF
TRBV30	TRBJ1-2	TRBD1	11	AWTIDRVGGYT
TRBV5-7	TRBJ1-2	TRBD1	11	ASSERQGAGYT
TRBV19	TRBJ1-1	NA	15	ASSIGRGARDYTEAF
TRBV7-6	TRBJ2-1	NA	13	ASSLGQGGVNEQF
TRBV5-5	TRBJ1-2	NA	14	ASSLDRALPNYGYT
TRBV19	TRBJ1-6	TRBD1	16	ASSILSRDRVYNSPLH
TRBV5-6	TRBJ2-2	TRBD2	12	ASSWSGGTGELF
TRBV30	TRBJ2-1	NA	12	AWNRDTWTNEQF
TRBV5-1	TRBJ1-1	NA	11	ASSFGAGTEAF
TRBV5-8	TRBJ1-3	NA	11	ASSFLSGNTIY
TRBV9	TRBJ2-2	NA	13	ASSPQVANTGELF
TRBV4-1	TRBJ1-5	NA	14	ASSHVRVVGNQPQH
TRBV7-3	TRBJ2-3	NA	12	ASSVSGAGDTQY
TRBV2	TRBJ2-3	NA	12	ASTPGWGTDTQY
TRBV4-1	TRBJ2-7	NA	13	ASSQAGGGKNEQY
TRBV5-6	TRBJ2-7	NA	11	ASSGGRYYEQY
TRBV29-1	TRBJ2-3	TRBD2	15	SVEDRQRGLSTDTQY
TRBV19	TRBJ2-2	NA	14	ASSGRRTTNTGELF
TRBV5-1	TRBJ2-5	NA	13	ASSLFGGPGETQY
TRBV7-2	TRBJ2-5	NA	12	ASSPGVPQETQY
TRBV5-4	TRBJ1-4	NA	12	ASSVGGTNEKLF
TRBV6-6	TRBJ1-1	TRBD1	10	ASSSTGDEAF
TRBV7-9	TRBJ1-1	NA	11	ASSAGRGTEAF
TRBV23-1	TRBJ1-5	NA	13	ASSHRQASNQPQH
TRBV30	TRBJ2-3	TRBD2	13	AWTHGGSGTDTQY
TRBV30	TRBJ1-1	NA	12	AWKAGPENTEAF
TRBV7-8	TRBJ2-5	TRBD1	12	ASSSDRGQETQY
TRBV11-2	TRBJ2-3	NA	11	ASSFSGGDTQY
TRBV4-1	TRBJ2-1	TRBD1	13	ASSLQGGPYNEQF
TRBV11-2	TRBJ1-5	NA	9	ASSLLKPQH
TRBV27	TRBJ2-1	NA	12	ASRRTGSYNEQF